A selection of T cell receptor beta chains follows, all from one sample in a study of Ad26.COV2.S vaccination and SARS-CoV-2 variants. Produced via immunoSEQ multiplex PCR; TCRdb's table is partial and in-frame only. The sample yields approximately 480,000 clones, around 90% seen once. Sequencing was performed on peripheral blood, taken in a trial of Ad26.COV2.S vaccine versus placebo. The receptor set was obtained from a person between 18 and 65 years old who received the Ad26.COV2.S COVID-19 vaccine or a placebo. Each CDR3 is given with its conserved first and last residue. A D gene is named only where the DNA matches it firmly. Only part of the rows carry a size: once, few, many, or a class if the clone is expanded.

TRBJ1-2 . . TRBV6-5 TGTGCCGTCGGGGGGTACTATGGCTACACCTTC CAVGGYYGYTF
TRBJ2-7 . . TRBV7-8 TGTGCCAGCAGCTTCGGGGAGGCCTCCTACGAGCAGTACTTC CASSFGEASYEQYF
TRBJ2-6 . . TRBV9 TGTGCCAGCAGCGTAGGGGTCGCTTCTGGGGCCAACGTCCTGACTTTC CASSVGVASGANVLTF
TRBJ2-2 . . TRBV5-4 TGTGCCAGCAGCTTGGGAGTCACAAACACCGGGGAGCTGTTTTTT CASSLGVTNTGELFF
TRBJ2-3 TRBD2 . TRBV5-5 TGTGCCAGCAGACTAGCGGGAGCCCGAACAGATACGCAGTATTTT CASRLAGARTDTQYF
TRBJ2-4 TRBD2 . TRBV7-2 TGTGCCAGCAGCTTAGGGGGCGGGAGGGTTAGAAACATTCAGTACTTC CASSLGGGRVRNIQYF
TRBJ1-4 . . TRBV28 TGTGCCAGCAGTTCGTCGACAGGTCTTAATGAAAAACTGTTTTTT CASSSSTGLNEKLFF
TRBJ2-1 . . TRBV19 TGTGCCAGTAGTATAAGAACTGGATTAAGTTTCCATGAGCAGTTCTTC CASSIRTGLSFHEQFF
TRBJ2-5 TRBD2 . TRBV2 TGTGCCAGCAGTGACCAGGGTAGCGGGGCAAAAGAGACCCAGTACTTC CASSDQGSGAKETQYF
TRBJ2-7 . . TRBV12-5 TGTGCTAGTGGTTTCCCGTACGAGCAGTACTTC CASGFPYEQYF
TRBJ1-1 TRBD1 . TRBV6-2/TRBV6-3 TGTGCCAGCAGCCCGGACAGGGGAGACACTGAAGCTTTCTTT CASSPDRGDTEAFF
TRBJ1-2 . few TRBV5-6 TGTGCCAGCAGCTTGGCCGGGACGGCCGGGCTCTATGGCTACACCTTC CASSLAGTAGLYGYTF
TRBJ2-7 TRBD2 . TRBV19 TGTGCCAGTAGGCCCACCGGGACTAGCGGTTCCACCTACGAGCAGTACTTC CASRPTGTSGSTYEQYF
TRBJ2-4 . . TRBV7-2 TGTGCCAGCACCCCGGCTCGGGCCAAAAACATTCAGTACTTC CASTPARAKNIQYF
TRBJ2-3 TRBD2 . TRBV19 TGTGCCAGTAGTATAGGACTAGCGGGAGGTATAGATACGCAGTATTTT CASSIGLAGGIDTQYF
TRBJ2-3 . . TRBV4-3 TGCGCCAGCAGCCAAGGGGTCGCGGCGCAGTATTTT CASSQGVAAQYF
TRBJ1-2 . . TRBV30 TGTGCCTGGAGTGTACAAGGTAGCTACTATGGCTACACCTTC CAWSVQGSYYGYTF
TRBJ2-1 TRBD2 . TRBV5-4 TGTGCCAGCAGCCTTTGGACTAGCGGAGACAATGAGCAGTTCTTC CASSLWTSGDNEQFF
TRBJ1-3 . . TRBV18 TGTGCCAGCTCACCAGGCACAGGCCCTCGCGGTGCTGGAAACACCATATATTTT CASSPGTGPRGAGNTIYF
TRBJ2-5 . few TRBV28 TGTGCCAGCAGATACGGATACTACCAAGAGACCCAGTACTTC CASRYGYYQETQYF
TRBJ1-1 . . TRBV2 TGTGCCAGCAAGGGAGAGGGACTGGGGCAGAACACTGAAGCTTTCTTT CASKGEGLGQNTEAFF
TRBJ2-3 TRBD2 . TRBV5-4 TGTGCCAGCAGCCTTGCGCTAGCGGGAGTAGTAACAGATACGCAGTATTTT CASSLALAGVVTDTQYF
TRBJ2-1 . . TRBV4-1 TGCGCCAGCAGCCAAGTAGTAAAGGGACCCCGTTACGATGAGCAGTTCTTC CASSQVVKGPRYDEQFF
TRBJ2-5 TRBD2 . TRBV11-3 TGTGCCAGCAGCTCGGGACTAGCCGAAGAGACCCAGTACTTC CASSSGLAEETQYF
TRBJ1-2 TRBD1 . TRBV5-1 TGCGCCAGCAGCACGGGACAGGCTAAGGGCTACACCTTC CASSTGQAKGYTF